The rows below give T cell receptor beta chains drawn from one sample of a study of human T cells and chemical hapten exposure. Each CDR3 protein is one row after TCRdb ran MiXCR on the RACE reads. The top ten clones hold 4.6% of a sample with about 80,000 distinct CDR3 sequences, about 14% of them seen once. Sequences were derived from whole blood, sampled in connection with sensitization to the hapten diphenylcyclopropenone (DPC). The receptors shown here come from a woman between 45 and 60 years old with alopecia areata. Some clones in this sample may be carry-over from other donors' samples. CDR3s include the opening cysteine and the closing phenylalanine or tryptophan. The D gene is left open where the match is weak. Size is stated for part of the rows, as once, few or many counts, or as a class when the clone is expanded.

j_call: TRBJ2-3
cdr3_length: 13
d_call: .
clone_size: .
v_call: TRBV3-1
cdr3_aa: CASSQGIPDTQYF
cdr3_nt: TGTGCCAGCAGCCAAGGCATTCCAGATACGCAGTATTTT

j_call: TRBJ1-5
cdr3_length: 18
d_call: .
clone_size: many
v_call: TRBV19
cdr3_aa: CASSTQTPGPLGDQPQHF
cdr3_nt: TGTGCCAGTAGTACGCAAACCCCGGGACCGCTAGGTGATCAGCCCCAGCATTTT

j_call: TRBJ2-5
cdr3_length: 13
d_call: .
clone_size: .
v_call: TRBV10-2
cdr3_aa: CASSERARETQYF
cdr3_nt: TGCGCCAGCAGTGAGCGTGCGCGAGAGACCCAGTACTTC

j_call: TRBJ2-7
cdr3_length: 15
d_call: TRBD2
clone_size: many
v_call: TRBV6-2/TRBV6-3
cdr3_aa: CASSLPGLAGVAQYF
cdr3_nt: TGTGCCAGCAGTTTACCGGGACTAGCGGGAGTGGCGCAGTACTTC

j_call: TRBJ2-2
cdr3_length: 15
d_call: .
clone_size: .
v_call: TRBV27
cdr3_aa: CASGWDGRNTGELFF
cdr3_nt: TGTGCCAGCGGTTGGGACGGGAGGAACACCGGGGAGCTGTTTTTT

j_call: TRBJ1-4
cdr3_length: 19
d_call: .
clone_size: few
v_call: TRBV7-6
cdr3_aa: CASSLDRPGPGGINEKLFF
cdr3_nt: TGTGCCAGCAGCTTAGATCGTCCCGGACCCGGGGGAATAAATGAAAAACTGTTTTTT

j_call: TRBJ1-6
cdr3_length: 15
d_call: TRBD1
clone_size: .
v_call: TRBV2
cdr3_aa: CASRDRGRGNSPLHF
cdr3_nt: TGTGCCAGCCGGGACAGGGGCCGGGGTAATTCACCCCTCCACTTT

j_call: TRBJ2-7
cdr3_length: 13
d_call: .
clone_size: .
v_call: TRBV5-1
cdr3_aa: CASTRGGAYEQYF
cdr3_nt: TGCGCCAGCACCCGGGGCGGAGCCTACGAGCAGTACTTC

j_call: TRBJ2-1
cdr3_length: 15
d_call: TRBD2
clone_size: few
v_call: TRBV10-1
cdr3_aa: CASSEVAGPDNEQFF
cdr3_nt: TGCGCCAGCAGTGAGGTAGCGGGACCCGACAATGAGCAGTTCTTC

j_call: TRBJ2-7
cdr3_length: 15
d_call: TRBD1
clone_size: .
v_call: TRBV28
cdr3_aa: CASSLLRDRDGEQYF
cdr3_nt: TGTGCCAGCAGTTTATTGCGGGACAGGGACGGGGAGCAGTACTTC

j_call: TRBJ1-5
cdr3_length: 16
d_call: .
clone_size: once
v_call: TRBV6-2/TRBV6-3
cdr3_aa: CASSPSAGGNHQPQHF
cdr3_nt: TGTGCCAGCAGTCCATCCGCCGGGGGCAACCATCAGCCCCAGCATTTT

j_call: TRBJ2-2
cdr3_length: 18
d_call: .
clone_size: few
v_call: TRBV4-3
cdr3_aa: CASSQDLLTDRNTGELFF
cdr3_nt: TGCGCCAGCAGCCAAGATTTGCTGACAGACAGGAACACCGGGGAGCTGTTTTTT

j_call: TRBJ1-1
cdr3_length: 13
d_call: .
clone_size: few
v_call: TRBV11-3
cdr3_aa: CASSLRAGTEAFF
cdr3_nt: TGTGCCAGCAGCTTAAGGGCTGGCACTGAAGCTTTCTTT

j_call: TRBJ2-1
cdr3_length: 15
d_call: .
clone_size: few
v_call: TRBV21-1
cdr3_aa: CASMGRDRGYNEQFF
cdr3_nt: TGTGCCAGCATGGGCAGGGACAGGGGCTACAATGAGCAGTTCTTC

j_call: TRBJ2-7
cdr3_length: 15
d_call: .
clone_size: few
v_call: TRBV7-6
cdr3_aa: CASSKTGLSVGEQYF
cdr3_nt: TGTGCCAGCAGCAAAACGGGACTTTCCGTGGGTGAGCAGTACTTC

j_call: TRBJ2-3
cdr3_length: 16
d_call: .
clone_size: .
v_call: TRBV11-2
cdr3_aa: CASSSLFGQSTDTQYF
cdr3_nt: TGTGCCAGCAGCTCCCTCTTTGGGCAGAGCACAGATACGCAGTATTTT

j_call: TRBJ2-3
cdr3_length: 14
d_call: .
clone_size: few
v_call: TRBV28
cdr3_aa: CASSIASRPDTQYF
cdr3_nt: TGTGCCAGCAGCATTGCTAGCCGCCCAGATACGCAGTATTTT

j_call: TRBJ1-4
cdr3_length: 13
d_call: .
clone_size: .
v_call: TRBV6-6
cdr3_aa: CASRREVNEKLFF
cdr3_nt: TGTGCCAGCAGAAGGGAAGTGAATGAAAAACTGTTTTTT

j_call: TRBJ1-2
cdr3_length: 12
d_call: TRBD1
clone_size: few
v_call: TRBV9
cdr3_aa: CASRQGPYGYTF
cdr3_nt: TGTGCCAGTAGACAGGGACCCTATGGCTACACCTTC

j_call: TRBJ2-1
cdr3_length: 16
d_call: TRBD2
clone_size: few
v_call: TRBV19
cdr3_aa: CASSNVAGGIINEQFF
cdr3_nt: TGTGCCAGTAGTAATGTAGCGGGAGGGATTATTAATGAGCAGTTCTTC

j_call: TRBJ1-2
cdr3_length: 13
d_call: .
clone_size: .
v_call: TRBV7-9
cdr3_aa: CASSLAQVHGYTF
cdr3_nt: TGTGCCAGCAGCTTAGCGCAGGTCCATGGCTACACCTTC

j_call: TRBJ1-5
cdr3_length: 15
d_call: .
clone_size: .
v_call: TRBV7-2
cdr3_aa: CASSPEVGRRQPQHF
cdr3_nt: TGTGCCAGCAGCCCAGAGGTAGGGCGCCGACAGCCCCAGCATTTT

j_call: TRBJ2-3
cdr3_length: 16
d_call: TRBD2
clone_size: few
v_call: TRBV27
cdr3_aa: CASSPRTSGYTDTQYF
cdr3_nt: TGTGCCAGCAGTCCTCGGACTAGCGGTTACACAGATACGCAGTATTTT

j_call: TRBJ2-7
cdr3_length: 14
d_call: TRBD1
clone_size: few
v_call: TRBV6-6
cdr3_aa: CASSYTGGSYEQYF
cdr3_nt: TGTGCCAGCAGTTACACAGGGGGCTCCTACGAGCAGTACTTC

j_call: TRBJ1-2
cdr3_length: 14
d_call: .
clone_size: .
v_call: TRBV12-3/TRBV12-4
cdr3_aa: CASRGDKTIYGYTF
cdr3_nt: TGTGCCAGCAGGGGCGACAAGACGATCTATGGCTACACCTTC

j_call: TRBJ2-5
cdr3_length: 15
d_call: TRBD1
clone_size: once
v_call: TRBV27
cdr3_aa: CASSRDRIKQETQYF
cdr3_nt: TGTGCCAGCAGTCGGGACAGAATCAAACAGGAGACCCAGTACTTC

j_call: TRBJ2-5
cdr3_length: 14
d_call: TRBD1
clone_size: .
v_call: TRBV28
cdr3_aa: CASSLTGGYETQYF
cdr3_nt: TGTGCCAGCAGTTTGACAGGGGGATACGAGACCCAGTACTTC

j_call: TRBJ1-1
cdr3_length: 16
d_call: .
clone_size: many
v_call: TRBV18
cdr3_aa: CASSPRFAGWNTEAFF
cdr3_nt: TGTGCCAGCTCACCACGATTTGCAGGCTGGAACACTGAAGCTTTCTTT

j_call: TRBJ2-7
cdr3_length: 14
d_call: TRBD2
clone_size: .
v_call: TRBV20-1
cdr3_aa: CSARTGSGTPEQYF
cdr3_nt: TGCAGTGCTAGAACCGGTAGCGGGACCCCCGAGCAGTACTTC

j_call: TRBJ2-3
cdr3_length: 15
d_call: .
clone_size: .
v_call: TRBV9
cdr3_aa: CASSVSPSRADTQYF
cdr3_nt: TGTGCCAGCAGCGTTTCCCCCTCGCGCGCAGATACGCAGTATTTT

j_call: TRBJ2-1
cdr3_length: 14
d_call: .
clone_size: .
v_call: TRBV18
cdr3_aa: CASSPPVGSNEQFF
cdr3_nt: TGTGCCAGCTCACCGCCCGTGGGGTCGAATGAGCAGTTCTTC

j_call: TRBJ2-2
cdr3_length: 13
d_call: .
clone_size: .
v_call: TRBV5-1
cdr3_aa: CASSLRNTGELFF
cdr3_nt: TGCGCCAGCAGCTTGCGGAACACCGGGGAGCTGTTTTTT

j_call: TRBJ1-6
cdr3_length: 13
d_call: .
clone_size: many
v_call: TRBV6-1
cdr3_aa: CASTGQNNSPLHF
cdr3_nt: TGTGCCAGCACCGGACAGAATAATTCACCCCTCCACTTT

j_call: TRBJ2-6
cdr3_length: 17
d_call: .
clone_size: few
v_call: TRBV24-1
cdr3_aa: CATSPRPGWSGANVLTF
cdr3_nt: TGTGCCACCAGTCCGAGGCCGGGTTGGTCTGGGGCCAACGTCCTGACTTTC

j_call: TRBJ2-2
cdr3_length: 14
d_call: TRBD1
clone_size: .
v_call: TRBV6-2/TRBV6-3
cdr3_aa: CASSYRGHTGELFF
cdr3_nt: TGTGCCAGCAGTTACAGGGGGCACACCGGGGAGCTGTTTTTT

j_call: TRBJ1-5
cdr3_length: 13
d_call: .
clone_size: few
v_call: TRBV29-1
cdr3_aa: CSAGAGGDQPQHF
cdr3_nt: TGCAGCGCGGGGGCCGGGGGCGATCAGCCCCAGCATTTT

j_call: TRBJ1-1
cdr3_length: 19
d_call: .
clone_size: few
v_call: TRBV21-1
cdr3_aa: CASGHLIRDRGYSETEAFF
cdr3_nt: TGTGCCAGCGGACACCTGATCCGGGACAGGGGCTATTCGGAAACTGAAGCTTTCTTT

j_call: TRBJ1-1
cdr3_length: 14
d_call: TRBD1
clone_size: .
v_call: TRBV12-3/TRBV12-4
cdr3_aa: CASRPTGGHAEAFF
cdr3_nt: TGTGCCAGCAGACCGACAGGGGGGCACGCTGAAGCTTTCTTT

j_call: TRBJ2-1
cdr3_length: 14
d_call: TRBD2
clone_size: .
v_call: TRBV20-1
cdr3_aa: CSAIPGLDRYEQFF
cdr3_nt: TGCAGTGCTATACCGGGACTAGACCGCTATGAGCAGTTCTTC

j_call: TRBJ2-2
cdr3_length: 14
d_call: TRBD2
clone_size: .
v_call: TRBV10-2
cdr3_aa: CASSGAGGTGELFF
cdr3_nt: TGCGCCAGCAGTGGGGCGGGGGGCACCGGGGAGCTGTTTTTT

j_call: TRBJ2-5
cdr3_length: 15
d_call: .
clone_size: .
v_call: TRBV11-2
cdr3_aa: CASSYNLGYQETQYF
cdr3_nt: TGTGCCAGCAGCTACAACTTGGGGTACCAAGAGACCCAGTACTTC

j_call: TRBJ1-4
cdr3_length: 12
d_call: .
clone_size: .
v_call: TRBV5-1
cdr3_aa: CASSQHGEKLFF
cdr3_nt: TGCGCCAGCAGCCAACACGGGGAAAAACTGTTTTTT

j_call: TRBJ1-5
cdr3_length: 14
d_call: .
clone_size: .
v_call: TRBV6-5
cdr3_aa: CASSRTPSNQPQHF
cdr3_nt: TGTGCCAGCAGCCGCACCCCGTCCAATCAGCCCCAGCATTTT

j_call: TRBJ2-3
cdr3_length: 16
d_call: .
clone_size: few
v_call: TRBV19
cdr3_aa: CASSTGTLPDTDTQYF
cdr3_nt: TGTGCCAGTAGTACCGGGACACTCCCGGACACAGATACGCAGTATTTT

j_call: TRBJ1-6
cdr3_length: 16
d_call: TRBD1
clone_size: .
v_call: TRBV27
cdr3_aa: CASSSRNRDRNSPLHF
cdr3_nt: TGTGCCAGCAGTTCGCGAAACCGGGACAGGAATTCACCCCTCCACTTT

j_call: TRBJ2-7
cdr3_length: 11
d_call: .
clone_size: .
v_call: TRBV29-1
cdr3_aa: CSVAETYEQYF
cdr3_nt: TGCAGCGTGGCGGAGACCTACGAGCAGTACTTC

j_call: TRBJ2-5
cdr3_length: 17
d_call: TRBD1
clone_size: few
v_call: TRBV6-1
cdr3_aa: CASSETRTGSVQETQYF
cdr3_nt: TGTGCCAGCAGTGAAACCCGGACAGGGTCGGTCCAAGAGACCCAGTACTTC

j_call: TRBJ1-1
cdr3_length: 13
d_call: .
clone_size: .
v_call: TRBV4-3
cdr3_aa: CASRTTMNTEAFF
cdr3_nt: TGCGCCAGCAGAACCACAATGAACACTGAAGCTTTCTTT

j_call: TRBJ1-1
cdr3_length: 15
d_call: TRBD1
clone_size: .
v_call: TRBV19
cdr3_aa: CASKTSRDRVTEAFF
cdr3_nt: TGTGCCAGTAAGACTTCCAGGGACAGGGTCACTGAAGCTTTCTTT

j_call: TRBJ2-3
cdr3_length: 16
d_call: TRBD1
clone_size: .
v_call: TRBV11-2
cdr3_aa: CASSLGFEQGGSTQYF
cdr3_nt: TGTGCCAGCAGCTTGGGCTTCGAACAGGGGGGTAGTACGCAGTATTTT

j_call: TRBJ2-7
cdr3_length: 15
d_call: TRBD1
clone_size: few
v_call: TRBV28
cdr3_aa: CASSTGTGTFYEQYF
cdr3_nt: TGTGCCAGCAGTACCGGGACAGGGACCTTTTACGAGCAGTACTTC

j_call: TRBJ2-3
cdr3_length: 17
d_call: .
clone_size: few
v_call: TRBV4-1
cdr3_aa: CASSRLPGTGNTDTQYF
cdr3_nt: TGCGCCAGCAGCCGCCTTCCCGGGACTGGCAACACAGATACGCAGTATTTT

j_call: TRBJ2-7
cdr3_length: 14
d_call: TRBD1
clone_size: few
v_call: TRBV6-5
cdr3_aa: CASSYRDRGYEQYF
cdr3_nt: TGTGCCAGCAGTTACCGGGACAGGGGCTACGAGCAGTACTTC

j_call: TRBJ1-4
cdr3_length: 15
d_call: .
clone_size: few
v_call: TRBV5-5
cdr3_aa: CASSLAGATNEKLFF
cdr3_nt: TGTGCCAGCAGCTTGGCGGGGGCAACTAATGAAAAACTGTTTTTT

j_call: TRBJ2-2
cdr3_length: 15
d_call: .
clone_size: few
v_call: TRBV9
cdr3_aa: CASSVNGHSTGELFF
cdr3_nt: TGTGCCAGCAGCGTAAACGGCCATTCCACCGGGGAGCTGTTTTTT

j_call: TRBJ2-7
cdr3_length: 12
d_call: .
clone_size: many
v_call: TRBV20-1
cdr3_aa: CSAEDKNYEQYF
cdr3_nt: TGCAGTGCTGAGGACAAGAACTACGAGCAGTACTTC